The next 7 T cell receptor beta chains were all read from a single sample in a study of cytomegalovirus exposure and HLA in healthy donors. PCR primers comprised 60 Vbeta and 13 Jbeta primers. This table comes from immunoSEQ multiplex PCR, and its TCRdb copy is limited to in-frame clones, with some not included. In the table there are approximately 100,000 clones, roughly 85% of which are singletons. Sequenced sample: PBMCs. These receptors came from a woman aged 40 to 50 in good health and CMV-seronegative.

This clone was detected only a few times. The CDR3 nucleotides read TGCGCCAGCAGCTCCATTAGCGGGGGAGACAATGAGCAGTTCTTC. It codes for CASSSISGGDNEQFF. This rearrangement joins TRBV5-1 to TRBJ2-1, with 9 nucleotides matching TRBD2. Germline lookup yields CDR1 SGHRS and CDR2 YFSETQ. The CDR3 spans 15 residues. J was trimmed by 5 bases and V by 3 bases; bases with no gene match: 6.

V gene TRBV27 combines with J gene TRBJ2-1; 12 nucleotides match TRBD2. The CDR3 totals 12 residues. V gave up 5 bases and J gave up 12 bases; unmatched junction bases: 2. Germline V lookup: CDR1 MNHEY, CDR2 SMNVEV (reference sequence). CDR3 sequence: CASSPTSGRQFF. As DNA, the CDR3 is TGTGCCAGCAGTCCGACTAGCGGGAGGCAGTTCTTC.

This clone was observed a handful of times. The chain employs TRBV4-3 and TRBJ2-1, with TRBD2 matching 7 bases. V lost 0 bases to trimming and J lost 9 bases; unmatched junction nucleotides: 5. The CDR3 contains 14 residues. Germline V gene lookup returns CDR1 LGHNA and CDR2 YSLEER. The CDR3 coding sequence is TGCGCCAGCAGCCAAGACGGGGGGAGGCCTGAGCAGTTCTTC. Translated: CASSQDGGRPEQFF.

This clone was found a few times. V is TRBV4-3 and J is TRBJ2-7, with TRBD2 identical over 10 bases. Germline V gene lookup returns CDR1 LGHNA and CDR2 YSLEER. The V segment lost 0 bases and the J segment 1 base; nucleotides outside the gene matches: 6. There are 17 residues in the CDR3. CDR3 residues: CASSQDLAGASSYEQYF. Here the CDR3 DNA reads TGCGCCAGCAGCCAAGATCTAGCGGGGGCCTCATCCTACGAGCAGTACTTC.

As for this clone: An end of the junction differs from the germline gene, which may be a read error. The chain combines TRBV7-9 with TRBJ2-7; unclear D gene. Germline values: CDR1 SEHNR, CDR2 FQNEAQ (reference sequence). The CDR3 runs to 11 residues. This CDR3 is CSSSPSYEQYF. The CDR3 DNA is TGTTCCAGCAGCCCATCCTACGAGCAGTACTTC.

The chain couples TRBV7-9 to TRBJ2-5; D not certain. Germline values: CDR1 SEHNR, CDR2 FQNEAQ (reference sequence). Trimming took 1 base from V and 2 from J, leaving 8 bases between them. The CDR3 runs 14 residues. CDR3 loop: CASSLVRNQETQYF. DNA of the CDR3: TGTGCCAGCAGCTTAGTGAGAAATCAAGAGACCCAGTACTTC.

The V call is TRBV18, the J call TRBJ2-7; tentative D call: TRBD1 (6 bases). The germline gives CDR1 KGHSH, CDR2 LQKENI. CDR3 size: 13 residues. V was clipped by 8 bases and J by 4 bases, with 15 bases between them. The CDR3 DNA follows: TGTGCCAGCGCCTGGACAGAGAATTACGAGCAGTACTTC. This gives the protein CASAWTENYEQYF.